This TCR beta chain was identified during a study of Ad26.COV2.S vaccination and SARS-CoV-2 variants. Study-level background: Ad26.COV2.S arm of COV1001 included the donor. Ad26.COV2.S, an intramuscular injection, was given once or twice 56 days apart. Study observations and caveats: Overall T cell responses may have been underestimated by the analyses of TCR breadth and depth. Vaccine recipients posted higher spike-specific TCR breadth than their placebo counterparts.

In regard to this clone: Its antigen is undetermined.

With 4 bases removed from V and 2 bases from J, the gap between germline ends came to 15 bases. Per the germline V gene, CDR1 is SGHKS and CDR2 is YYEKEE (reference sequence). The CDR3 spans 15 residues. The treatment denotes: approximately 18 received Ad26.COV2.S at low or high dose, single or two shots; roughly five received placebo; per-sample allocation not given. Vaccine and placebo recipients were sampled on day 63 after the first injection. Sequenced by immunoSEQ multiplex PCR; TCRdb stores in-frame clones only, minus some. Counted here are 350,000 to 500,000 clones, roughly nine tenths occurring once; the ten biggest clones make up approximately 2.5%.

The sequence derives from a person between 18 and 65 years old who received the Ad26.COV2.S COVID-19 vaccine or a placebo. Specimen: peripheral blood, collected in a trial of Ad26.COV2.S vaccine versus placebo. V and J are TRBV5-5 and TRBJ1-1; tentative D call: TRBD1 (5 bases). CDR3 sequence: CASSPRQRANTEAFF. The CDR3 DNA is TGTGCCAGCAGCCCTCGACAGAGGGCAAACACTGAAGCTTTCTTT.